This TCR beta chain was observed in a study of CD8 T cells in Susac syndrome. It was with random hexamers that roughly 0.5 to 1 ug RNA was reverse transcribed. From the immunoSEQ multiplex PCR reads, TCRdb called clonotypes with MiXCR, one entry per CDR3 protein. The sample lists 150,000 or so distinct CDR3 sequences, around 94% seen once, with over 0.12% in the top ten. V lost 5 bases to trimming and J lost 5 bases; unmatched junction nucleotides: 15. The CDR3 has 17 amino acids. The clonotype comes from a human donor in good health. The sequenced material came from CD4+ T cells from PBMCs. The rearrangement links TRBV12-3 or TRBV12-4 to TRBJ2-5, with 9 bases identical to TRBD2. CDR3 protein: CASSPSERGALRETQYF. Here the CDR3 DNA reads TGTGCCAGCAGTCCCTCGGAGCGGGGGGCCCTCCGGGAGACCCAGTACTTC.